These T cell receptor beta chains were read from a single sample in a study of CD8 T cells in Susac syndrome. From the immunoSEQ multiplex PCR reads, TCRdb called clonotypes with MiXCR, one entry per CDR3 protein. The sample carries 65,000 to 95,000 distinct CDR3 sequences, 94% recorded once. The specimen was CD8+ T cells from PBMCs. The source is a human donor with Susac syndrome. The CDR3 runs from the conserved cysteine through the conserved F or W.

j_gene | v_gene | CDR3aa
TRBJ1-4 | TRBV2 | CASTPAGVWEKLFF
TRBJ1-4 | TRBV2 | CANSIPTGGVGGKLFF
TRBJ1-2 | TRBV15 | CATSRGTGGLYGYTF
TRBJ1-5 | TRBV7-9 | CASSFTGEPQHF
TRBJ2-7 | TRBV11-2 | CASSLTDRAYEQYF
TRBJ1-5 | TRBV4-2 | CASSQDYSNQPQHF
TRBJ1-2 | TRBV20-1 | CSARGVTEDGYTF
TRBJ2-5 | TRBV15 | CATSNRLGTAETQYF
TRBJ1-5 | TRBV6-4 | CASSDDPNQPQHF
TRBJ1-1 | TRBV7-2 | CASSFSGTEAFF
TRBJ2-2 | TRBV7-9 | CASSPPGLNTGELFF
TRBJ2-7 | TRBV20-1 | CSARLAGGQSRYEQYF
TRBJ2-3 | TRBV20-1 | CSARDGGAIQGTQYF
TRBJ2-2 | TRBV30 | CAWSVGSSGELFF
TRBJ2-7 | TRBV25-1 | CASSEMTSTNYEQYF
TRBJ2-5 | TRBV6-1 | CASSTPGVAGGETQYF
TRBJ2-3 | TRBV2 | CASTAGTIDTDTQYF
TRBJ2-7 | TRBV20-1 | CSARLLGGYEQYF
TRBJ1-5 | TRBV6-6 | CASRGQENSNQPQHF
TRBJ2-1 | TRBV29-1 | CSFLELAGNNEQFF
TRBJ1-3 | TRBV29-1 | CSVEDVQFGNTIYF
TRBJ2-5 | TRBV24-1 | CATSDRDQETQYF
TRBJ2-2 | TRBV3-1 | CASSQAEVAGGPHRELFF
TRBJ1-6 | TRBV2 | CASTEWEDNHNSPLHF
TRBJ1-5 | TRBV15 | CATSLAGTGNQPQHF
TRBJ1-2 | TRBV12-3/TRBV12-4 | CASSLYGGYTF
TRBJ1-5 | TRBV15 | CATSSRWDQPQHF
TRBJ2-5 | TRBV20-1 | CSPRALAGGRTLETQYF
TRBJ2-7 | TRBV25-1 | CASSRVYEQYF
TRBJ2-7 | TRBV5-1 | CASSPEASNYEQYF
TRBJ1-5 | TRBV4-1 | CASSPQQTGQEQPQHF
TRBJ1-3 | TRBV4-3 | CASSQWDSPGSGNTIYF
TRBJ2-7 | TRBV15 | CATSRAPRTGGYEQYF
TRBJ2-5 | TRBV19 | CASSIDTEETQYF
TRBJ2-2 | TRBV24-1 | CATSEGATGELFF
TRBJ2-1 | TRBV5-6 | CASSLGLYNEQFF
TRBJ2-5 | TRBV9 | CASSAQGQFWETQYF
TRBJ2-3 | TRBV27 | CASRVVYTDTQYF
TRBJ1-1 | TRBV19 | CASSIIMNTEAFF
TRBJ1-4 | TRBV4-2 | CASSQDGENEKLFF
TRBJ2-7 | TRBV9 | CASSVARADEQYF
TRBJ2-7 | TRBV20-1 | CSAIDSQGSYEQYF
TRBJ2-2 | TRBV6-1 | CASSEEVYRELFF
TRBJ2-1 | TRBV7-9 | CAALGTSGYNEQFF
TRBJ1-1 | TRBV30 | CAWSLTVNTEAFF
TRBJ2-7 | TRBV29-1 | CSVEKAGGGEQYF
TRBJ2-7 | TRBV6-5 | CASSVGEDSYEQYF
TRBJ1-4 | TRBV7-9 | CASSSPETGYEKLFF
TRBJ2-1 | TRBV20-1 | CSARDPRGYSSYNEQFF
TRBJ1-6 | TRBV12-3/TRBV12-4 | CASSNRQSNSPLHF
TRBJ1-5 | TRBV19 | CASSPGWEPQHF
TRBJ2-5 | TRBV29-1 | CSVEGGSDLRQETQYF
TRBJ2-1 | TRBV4-3 | CASSQLTSESNEQFF